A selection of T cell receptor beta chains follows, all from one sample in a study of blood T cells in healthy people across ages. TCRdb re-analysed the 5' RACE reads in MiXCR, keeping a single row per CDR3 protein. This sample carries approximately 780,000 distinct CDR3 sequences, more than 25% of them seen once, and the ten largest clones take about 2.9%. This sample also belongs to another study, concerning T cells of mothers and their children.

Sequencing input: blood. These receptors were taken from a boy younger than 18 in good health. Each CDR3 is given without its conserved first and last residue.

ASSADSAQAYEQY	-	TRBV5-1
AISRSSYEQY	TRBJ2-7	TRBV10-3
ASSLEGTGFLPSYERY	TRBJ2-5	TRBV5-1
ASSQVGVTTYEQY	TRBJ2-7	TRBV14
ASSVMTEPGNTIY	TRBJ1-3	TRBV9
ASRGPGRLNEKLF	TRBJ1-4	TRBV2
ASSYSEAFTTGNTIY	TRBJ1-3	TRBV6-5
ASRTSGTVLRPQH	TRBJ1-5	TRBV19
ASSEIGTSGDIQY	TRBJ2-4	TRBV9
ASSYDGYSEAF	TRBJ1-1	TRBV6-5
ASSFVLGGYNEQF	TRBJ2-1	TRBV7-9
ASSWGLAGELGNEQF	-	TRBV13
ASSFSGQGYDSGANVLT	TRBJ2-6	TRBV28
ASSLVASGRADMEY	TRBJ2-3	TRBV12-3/TRBV12-4
ASSLPAGGNEQF	TRBJ2-1	TRBV7-9
AISEQSGIFGYT	TRBJ1-2	TRBV10-3
ASSDDLAGGYQETQY	TRBJ2-5	TRBV6-4
ASSQRQGREKLF	TRBJ1-4	TRBV7-2
ASSLGMATGYT	TRBJ1-2	TRBV12-3/TRBV12-4
ASSRAENNSPLH	TRBJ1-6	TRBV19
ASSSKEEAYNEQF	TRBJ2-1	TRBV6-6
ASSLPGTLGNTIY	TRBJ1-3	TRBV28
ASTQAQGPRGEQY	TRBJ2-7	TRBV28
ASSPRGPGGTGELF	TRBJ2-2	TRBV27
ASSLAVQGDEQY	TRBJ2-7	TRBV7-9
ASSFLTGAGNTIY	TRBJ1-3	TRBV6-6
ASSPLTSEAYTDTQY	TRBJ2-3	TRBV7-7
ASSVTGVGELF	TRBJ2-2	TRBV9
ASSLTRGSVKTQY	TRBJ2-5	TRBV7-2
ASSKLVGQGGYEPY	TRBJ2-5	TRBV21-1
ASSVRAGDNEKLF	TRBJ1-4	TRBV9
ASSPGTEPYEQY	-	TRBV18
ASSDSAGTGAEAF	TRBJ1-1	TRBV6-4